One and the same sample provided the 7 T cell receptor beta chains below, sequenced in a study of OX40 agonist ivuxolimab in advanced cancers. Clones were sequenced by immunoSEQ multiplex PCR, and TCRdb holds only the in-frame ones, with some missing. Among some 110,000 clones listed, about nine tenths were seen once. The sequencing used CD4+ or CD8+ T cells sorted from blood, collected in a trial of the OX40 agonist ivuxolimab. These receptors were taken from an adult with an advanced solid tumor such as melanoma, head and neck, liver or kidney cancer.

This clone occurred a few times. V is TRBV4-3 and J is TRBJ1-4; D gene unclear. The V gene's germline CDR1 is LGHNA and CDR2 YSLEER. The CDR3 runs 15 residues. The ends were cut back, 0 bases at V and 3 bases at J, with 8 bases in the middle. The CDR3, as DNA: TGCGCCAGCAGCCAAGACTTCGGGTCTAATGAAAAACTGTTTTTT. Protein sequence: CASSQDFGSNEKLFF.

This clone was seen a handful of times. This chain joins TRBV10-2 and TRBJ2-2, with TRBD2 matching over 7 bases. V trimming: 4 bases; J trimming: 6 bases; junction bases outside the gene matches: 5. The germline CDR1 and CDR2 sequences are WSHSY and SAAADI. CDR3 length equals 14 residues. The CDR3, as DNA: TGCGCCAGCAGTGGGACTAGGGTAGCCGGGGAGCTGTTTTTT. Residues: CASSGTRVAGELFF.

This chain uses TRBV19 with TRBJ1-1, with D possibly TRBD1 on 5 matching bases. CDR3 length: 15 amino acids. Trimming removed 3 bases at V and 1 base at J, with 12 bases between. CDR1 LNHDA and CDR2 SQIVND come from the germline V gene (reference sequence). CDR3 DNA: TGTGCCAGTAGTATTGTAACAGGAGGGAACACTGAAGCTTTCTTT. Translation: CASSIVTGGNTEAFF.

The rearrangement uses TRBV19 and TRBJ2-3, with 13 bases aligning to TRBD2. Germline loops: CDR1 LNHDA, CDR2 SQIVND (reference sequence). The trim removed 6 bases at V and 5 bases at J, leaving 2 bases unmatched. The length of the CDR3 is 14 residues. The CDR3 loop is CASRTSGGRDTQYF. As DNA, the CDR3 is TGTGCCAGTAGGACTAGCGGGGGGCGAGATACGCAGTATTTT.

V and J are TRBV6-6 and TRBJ2-7; D unresolved. CDR3 length equals 14 residues. The V gene's germline CDR1 is MNHNY and CDR2 SVGAGI (reference sequence). V dropped 2 bases and J dropped 0 bases, with 8 bases sitting between them. CDR3 bases: TGTGCCAGCAGTTACGTAGTGGGCTCCTACGAGCAGTACTTC. Translation gives CASSYVVGSYEQYF.

V gene TRBV11-3 combines with J gene TRBJ2-7, with a possible D match to TRBD2 (7 bases). V was cut by 1 base and J by 4 bases, with 14 bases left in between. Per germline, CDR1 SGHNT and CDR2 YENEEA. The length of the CDR3 is 15 residues. The CDR3 is CASSLGLAGAYEQYF. DNA for the CDR3: TGTGCCAGCAGCTTAGGACTCGCGGGGGCGTACGAGCAGTACTTC. Combining the CDR3 with reference TRBV11-3 and TRBJ2-7 gives the whole variable domain EAGVVQSPRYKIIEKKQPVAFWCNPISGHNTLYWYLQNLGQGPELLIRYENEEAVDDSQLPKDRFSAERLKGVDSTLKIQPAELGDSAVYLCASSLGLAGAYEQYFGPGTRLTVT.

The V gene is TRBV5-8, the J gene TRBJ2-2, with D possibly being TRBD1 (5 bases). The germline V gene encodes CDR1 SGHTS and CDR2 YDEGEE. The CDR3 loop spans 15 amino acids. V lost 0 bases, J lost 4 bases, and 10 bases lay in between. The CDR3 reads CASSLEGRSTGELFF. The CDR3 DNA follows: TGTGCCAGCAGCTTGGAGGGGCGTAGCACCGGGGAGCTGTTTTTT.